The present T cell receptor beta chain was sequenced within a study of blood T cell repertoires in COVID-19. Across the study: Material from acute and convalescent COVID-19 was sourced from the United States, Italy and Spain.

Participant age was roughly 18 to 100 years, and participants resided in about two dozen US areas. Produced via immunoSEQ multiplex PCR; TCRdb's table is partial and in-frame only. The table has approximately 220,000 clones, roughly 80% seen once. This clone was detected many times. This sequence originates from a woman aged 50 to 60 who had been exposed to COVID-19. Sequencing was carried out using PBMCs or T cells enriched from blood (not recorded which).

CDR3 sequence (DNA): TGTGCCAGCAGGATGCGGGGGGGGTATCTACTACAAGAGACCCAGTACTTC. Translated: CASRMRGGYLLQETQYF. The gene calls are TRBV28 and TRBJ2-5, with 9 bases identical to TRBD2. The germline CDR1 and CDR2 sequences are MDHEN and SYDVKM. This CDR3 spans 17 amino acids. V gave up 6 bases and J gave up 2 bases; unmatched junction bases: 13.